The rows below give T cell receptor beta chains drawn from one sample of a study of human T cells and chemical hapten exposure. TCRdb used MiXCR to reprocess the RACE reads, holding one entry per CDR3 protein. The table records about 340,000 distinct CDR3 sequences, around 7% of them present only once. Source: whole blood, taken in connection with sensitization to the hapten diphenylcyclopropenone (DPC). The source of these receptors is a woman younger than 30 with alopecia areata. Some clones in this sample may be carry-over from other donors' samples. The CDR3 runs from the conserved cysteine through the conserved F or W. The D gene is left open where the match is weak. Some rows have no size entry. The others give once, few or many, or a class for an expanded clone.

J: TRBJ1-1; size: .; V: TRBV12-5; D: .; CDR3: CASGLVQNEAFF; DNA: TGTGCTAGTGGTTTGGTTCAGAATGAAGCTTTCTTT
J: TRBJ2-7; size: .; V: TRBV3-1; D: .; CDR3: CASSQEAGGGHEQYF; DNA: TGTGCCAGCAGCCAAGAAGCAGGGGGGGGCCACGAGCAGTACTTC
J: TRBJ2-7; size: many; V: TRBV10-3; D: .; CDR3: CAISESFTTYEQYF; DNA: TGTGCCATCAGTGAGTCTTTTACAACCTACGAGCAGTACTTC
J: TRBJ2-7; size: .; V: TRBV3-1; D: TRBD1; CDR3: CASSQSAGGYEQYF; DNA: TGTGCCAGCAGCCAGTCTGCAGGGGGCTACGAGCAGTACTTC
J: TRBJ1-6; size: many; V: TRBV6-6; D: .; CDR3: CASSWDGALIRDNSPLHF; DNA: TGTGCCAGCAGCTGGGACGGGGCCTTAATTCGCGATAATTCACCCCTCCACTTT
J: TRBJ2-7; size: few; V: TRBV20-1; D: TRBD1; CDR3: CSASFGQVSSYEQYF; DNA: TGCAGTGCTTCTTTCGGACAGGTCTCCTCCTACGAGCAGTACTTC
J: TRBJ1-6; size: .; V: TRBV6-1; D: TRBD1; CDR3: CASRQGASYNSPLHF; DNA: TGTGCCAGCAGACAGGGGGCGTCCTATAATTCACCCCTCCACTTT
J: TRBJ2-5; size: .; V: TRBV7-3; D: TRBD2; CDR3: CASSLLAGRWETQYF; DNA: TGTGCCAGCAGCTTACTAGCGGGGCGCTGGGAGACCCAGTACTTC
J: TRBJ1-2; size: .; V: TRBV24-1; D: TRBD1; CDR3: CATSDGDRDGYTF; DNA: TGTGCCACCAGTGACGGGGACAGGGATGGCTACACCTTC
J: TRBJ2-4; size: few; V: TRBV7-2; D: .; CDR3: CASSLLMENIQYF; DNA: TGTGCCAGCAGCTTGCTAATGGAAAACATTCAGTACTTC
J: TRBJ2-3; size: .; V: TRBV20-1; D: TRBD2; CDR3: CSARDPLAVTDTQYF; DNA: TGCAGTGCTAGAGACCCACTAGCGGTCACAGATACGCAGTATTTT
J: TRBJ1-6; size: few; V: TRBV6-5; D: .; CDR3: CASSGGYGYSPLHF; DNA: TGTGCCAGCAGTGGGGGGTACGGTTATTCACCCCTCCACTTT
J: TRBJ2-3; size: few; V: TRBV5-4; D: TRBD1; CDR3: CASSQGQLTPDTQYF; DNA: TGTGCCAGCAGCCAGGGACAGCTCACACCAGATACGCAGTATTTT
J: TRBJ2-3; size: many; V: TRBV7-2; D: .; CDR3: CASSPITSSDTQYF; DNA: TGTGCCAGCAGCCCAATAACTAGTTCAGATACGCAGTATTTT
J: TRBJ1-1; size: many; V: TRBV29-1; D: .; CDR3: CSVGQSNTEAFF; DNA: TGCAGCGTTGGGCAGTCGAACACTGAAGCTTTCTTT
J: TRBJ1-5; size: many; V: TRBV6-5; D: TRBD1; CDR3: CASSYRDRGLSQPQHF; DNA: TGTGCCAGCAGTTACAGGGACAGGGGGCTCAGTCAGCCCCAGCATTTT
J: TRBJ2-5; size: .; V: TRBV6-2/TRBV6-3; D: .; CDR3: CASIDVGCRQTQYF; DNA: TGTGCCAGCATCGACGTGGGGTGCCGTCAGACCCAGTACTTC
J: TRBJ1-3; size: few; V: TRBV9; D: .; CDR3: CASSVDHSQLSGNTIYF; DNA: TGTGCCAGCAGCGTAGACCACAGCCAACTCTCTGGAAACACCATATATTTT
J: TRBJ2-3; size: many; V: TRBV7-9; D: TRBD1; CDR3: CASSPTGGKDTQYF; DNA: TGTGCCAGCAGCCCGACAGGGGGCAAAGATACGCAGTATTTT
J: TRBJ2-1; size: few; V: TRBV4-3; D: TRBD2; CDR3: CASSLGGGVSNEQFF; DNA: TGCGCCAGCAGCCTGGGCGGGGGGGTCAGCAATGAGCAGTTCTTC
J: TRBJ2-1; size: few; V: TRBV5-5; D: .; CDR3: CASSLRIQGMLYNEQFF; DNA: TGTGCCAGCAGCTTGCGGATACAGGGTATGTTGTACAATGAGCAGTTCTTC
J: TRBJ1-5; size: .; V: TRBV7-2; D: .; CDR3: CASSLGMAVSQPQHF; DNA: TGTGCCAGCAGCCTAGGGATGGCCGTTAGTCAGCCCCAGCATTTT
J: TRBJ2-5; size: .; V: TRBV20-1; D: TRBD2; CDR3: CSAKKVGTSGTLQETQYF; DNA: TGCAGTGCTAAAAAGGTCGGGACTAGCGGGACGCTACAAGAGACCCAGTACTTC